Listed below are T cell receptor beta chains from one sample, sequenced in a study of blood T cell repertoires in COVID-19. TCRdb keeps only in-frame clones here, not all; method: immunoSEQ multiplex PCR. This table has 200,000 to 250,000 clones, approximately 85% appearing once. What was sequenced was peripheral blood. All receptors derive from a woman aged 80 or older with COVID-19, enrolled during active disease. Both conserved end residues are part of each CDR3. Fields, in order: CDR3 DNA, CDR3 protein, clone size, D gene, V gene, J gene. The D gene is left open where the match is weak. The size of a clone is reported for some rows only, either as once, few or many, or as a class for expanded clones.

CDR3nt: TGTGCCACGTCAGGGGCACCCTACGAGCAGTACTTC
CDR3aa: CATSGAPYEQYF
abundance: .
d_gene: .
v_gene: TRBV6-5
j_gene: TRBJ2-7

CDR3nt: TGTGCCAGCAGCTCCCCTGAGGGGGACACCATATATTTT
CDR3aa: CASSSPEGDTIYF
abundance: .
d_gene: .
v_gene: TRBV7-9
j_gene: TRBJ1-3

CDR3nt: TGTGCCAGCAGCCCCGGGTCAGATACGCAGTATTTT
CDR3aa: CASSPGSDTQYF
abundance: .
d_gene: .
v_gene: TRBV7-3
j_gene: TRBJ2-3

CDR3nt: TGTGCCACCATAAAGGGTAGAAACAGGGAAGACACTGAAGCTTTCTTT
CDR3aa: CATIKGRNREDTEAFF
abundance: .
d_gene: .
v_gene: TRBV24-1
j_gene: TRBJ1-1

CDR3nt: TGTGCCAGCAGCCCTCCGGGCATATATTTT
CDR3aa: CASSPPGIYF
abundance: .
d_gene: .
v_gene: TRBV7-4
j_gene: TRBJ1-3

CDR3nt: TGTGCCCGACAGAGCAGTTTCACTGAAGCTTTCTTT
CDR3aa: CARQSSFTEAFF
abundance: few
d_gene: .
v_gene: TRBV19
j_gene: TRBJ1-1

CDR3nt: .
CDR3aa: CASRDTTGVPGANVLTF
abundance: once
d_gene: .
v_gene: TRBV28
j_gene: TRBJ2-6

CDR3nt: TGTGCCAGCAGCTCGACAGTTTATGGCTACACCTTC
CDR3aa: CASSSTVYGYTF
abundance: .
d_gene: .
v_gene: TRBV7-2
j_gene: TRBJ1-2

CDR3nt: TGTGCCAGCAGCTTATCAAGGACTAGCACAGATACGCAGTATTTT
CDR3aa: CASSLSRTSTDTQYF
abundance: .
d_gene: .
v_gene: TRBV7-3
j_gene: TRBJ2-3

CDR3nt: TGTGCCAGCAGCCGTTCGACTAGCACAGATACGCAGTATTTT
CDR3aa: CASSRSTSTDTQYF
abundance: .
d_gene: .
v_gene: TRBV7-9
j_gene: TRBJ2-3

CDR3nt: TGCAGTGCTAGTACGGGGGGCAATTTGGGGAGCACTGAAGCTTTCTTT
CDR3aa: CSASTGGNLGSTEAFF
abundance: .
d_gene: .
v_gene: TRBV20-1
j_gene: TRBJ1-1

CDR3nt: TGTGCCTGGAGTGTCGGGATTTACGAGCAGTACTTC
CDR3aa: CAWSVGIYEQYF
abundance: .
d_gene: .
v_gene: TRBV30
j_gene: TRBJ2-7

CDR3nt: TGTGCCAGCAGTTTAAGACTAGCGGGAGGCTACGAGCAGTACTTC
CDR3aa: CASSLRLAGGYEQYF
abundance: few
d_gene: TRBD2
v_gene: TRBV28
j_gene: TRBJ2-7

CDR3nt: TGTGCCTGGAGTGGGGACAGTGTGGGCACTGAAGCTTTCTTT
CDR3aa: CAWSGDSVGTEAFF
abundance: few
d_gene: TRBD1
v_gene: TRBV30
j_gene: TRBJ1-1

CDR3nt: TGTGCCAGCAGCCCGGAGGTGGCTGCAACTAATGAAAAACTGTTTTTT
CDR3aa: CASSPEVAATNEKLFF
abundance: .
d_gene: .
v_gene: TRBV5-4
j_gene: TRBJ1-4

CDR3nt: TGTGCCAGCAGAAGGGACAGGGCCTACGAGCAGTACTTC
CDR3aa: CASRRDRAYEQYF
abundance: once
d_gene: TRBD1
v_gene: TRBV6-6
j_gene: TRBJ2-7